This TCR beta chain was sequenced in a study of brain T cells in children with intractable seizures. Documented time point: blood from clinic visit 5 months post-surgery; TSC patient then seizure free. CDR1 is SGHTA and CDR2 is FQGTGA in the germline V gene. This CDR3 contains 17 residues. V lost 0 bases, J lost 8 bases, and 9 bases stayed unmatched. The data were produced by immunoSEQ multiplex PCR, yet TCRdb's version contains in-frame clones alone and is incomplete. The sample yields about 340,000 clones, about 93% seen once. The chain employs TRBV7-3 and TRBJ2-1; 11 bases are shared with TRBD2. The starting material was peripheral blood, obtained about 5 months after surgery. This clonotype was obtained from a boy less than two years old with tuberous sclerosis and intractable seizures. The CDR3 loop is CASSLTSLAGGSYEQFF. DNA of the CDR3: TGTGCCAGCAGCTTAACGTCGCTAGCGGGAGGCAGTTATGAGCAGTTCTTC. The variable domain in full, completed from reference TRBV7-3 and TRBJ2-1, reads GAGVSQTPSNKVTEKGKYVELRCDPISGHTALYWYRQSLGQGPEFLIYFQGTGAADDSGLPNDRFFAVRPEGSVSTLKIQRTERGDSAVYLCASSLTSLAGGSYEQFFGPGTRLTVL.